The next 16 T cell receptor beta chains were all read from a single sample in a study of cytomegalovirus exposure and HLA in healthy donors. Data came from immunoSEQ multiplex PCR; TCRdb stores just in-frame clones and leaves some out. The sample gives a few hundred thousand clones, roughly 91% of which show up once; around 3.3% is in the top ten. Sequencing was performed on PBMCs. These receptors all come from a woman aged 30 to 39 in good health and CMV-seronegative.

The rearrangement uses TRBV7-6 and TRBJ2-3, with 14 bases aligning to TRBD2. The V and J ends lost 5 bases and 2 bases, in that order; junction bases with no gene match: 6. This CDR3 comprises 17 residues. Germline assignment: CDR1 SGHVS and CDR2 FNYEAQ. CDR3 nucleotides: TGTGCCAGCAGCCTAGGGACTAGCGGGAGTTACACAGATACGCAGTATTTT. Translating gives CASSLGTSGSYTDTQYF.

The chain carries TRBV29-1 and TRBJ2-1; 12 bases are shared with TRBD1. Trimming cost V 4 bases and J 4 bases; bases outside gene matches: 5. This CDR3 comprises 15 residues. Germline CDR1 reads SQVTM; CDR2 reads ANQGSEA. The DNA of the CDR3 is TGCAGCGTTGGACAGGGACAGGGGGCGTACAATGAGCAGTTCTTC. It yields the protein CSVGQGQGAYNEQFF.

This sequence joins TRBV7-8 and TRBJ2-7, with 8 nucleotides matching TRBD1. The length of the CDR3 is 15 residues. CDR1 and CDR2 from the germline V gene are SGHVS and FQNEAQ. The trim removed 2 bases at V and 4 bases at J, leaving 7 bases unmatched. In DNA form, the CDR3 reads TGTGCCAGCAGCTTACCCCGCGACAGGGGTTACGAGCAGTACTTC. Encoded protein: CASSLPRDRGYEQYF.

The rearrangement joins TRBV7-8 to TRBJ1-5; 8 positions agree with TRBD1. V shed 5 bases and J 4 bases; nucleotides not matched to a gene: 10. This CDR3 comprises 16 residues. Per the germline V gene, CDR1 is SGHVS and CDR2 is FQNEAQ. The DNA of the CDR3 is TGTGCCAGCAGCGGGAGGACAGGGAGTTTTAATCAGCCCCAGCATTTT. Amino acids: CASSGRTGSFNQPQHF.

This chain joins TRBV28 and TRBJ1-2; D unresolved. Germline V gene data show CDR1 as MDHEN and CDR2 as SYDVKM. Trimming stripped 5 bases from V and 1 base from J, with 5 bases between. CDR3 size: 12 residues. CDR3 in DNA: TGTGCCAGCAGTCCTCATAACTATGGCTACACCTTC. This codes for CASSPHNYGYTF.

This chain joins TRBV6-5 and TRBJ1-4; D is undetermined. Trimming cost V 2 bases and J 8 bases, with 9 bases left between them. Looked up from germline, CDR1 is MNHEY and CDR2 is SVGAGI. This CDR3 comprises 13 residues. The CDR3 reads CASSYDVSEKLFF. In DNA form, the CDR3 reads TGTGCCAGCAGTTACGACGTGTCCGAAAAACTGTTTTTT.

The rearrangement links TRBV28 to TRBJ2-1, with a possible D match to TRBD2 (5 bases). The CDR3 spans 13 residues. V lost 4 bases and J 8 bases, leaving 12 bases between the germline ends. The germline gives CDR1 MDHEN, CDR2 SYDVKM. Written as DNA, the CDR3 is TGTGCCAGCAGTTCTCCGGTTAGCGATGAGCAGTTCTTC. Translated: CASSSPVSDEQFF.

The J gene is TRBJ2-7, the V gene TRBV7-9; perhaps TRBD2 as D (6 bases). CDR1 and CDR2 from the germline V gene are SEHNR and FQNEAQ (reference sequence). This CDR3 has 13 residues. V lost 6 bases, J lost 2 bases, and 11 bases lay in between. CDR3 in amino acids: CASSRGTPYEQYF. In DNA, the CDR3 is TGTGCCAGCAGTCGCGGGACGCCCTACGAGCAGTACTTC.

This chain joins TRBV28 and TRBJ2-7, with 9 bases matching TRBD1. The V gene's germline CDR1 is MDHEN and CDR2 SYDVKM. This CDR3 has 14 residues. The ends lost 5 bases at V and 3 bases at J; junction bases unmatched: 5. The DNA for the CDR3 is TGTGCCAGCAGTCCGGGACAGGGTGGCTACGAGCAGTACTTC. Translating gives CASSPGQGGYEQYF. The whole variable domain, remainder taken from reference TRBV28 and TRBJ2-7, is DVKVTQSSRYLVKRTGEKVFLECVQDMDHENMFWYRQDPGLGLRLIYFSYDVKMKEKGDIPEGYSVSREKKERFSLILESASTNQTSMYLCASSPGQGGYEQYFGPGTRLTVT.

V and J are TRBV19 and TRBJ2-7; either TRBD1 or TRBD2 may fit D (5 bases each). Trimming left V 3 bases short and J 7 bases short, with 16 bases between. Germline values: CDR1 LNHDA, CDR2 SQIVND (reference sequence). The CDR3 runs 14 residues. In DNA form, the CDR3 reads TGTGCCAGTAGTATGAGTCTGGGACCTTCGGAGCAGTACTTC. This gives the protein CASSMSLGPSEQYF. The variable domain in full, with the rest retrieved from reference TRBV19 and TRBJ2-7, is DGGITQSPKYLFRKEGQNVTLSCEQNLNHDAMYWYRQDPGQGLRLIYYSQIVNDFQKGDIAEGYSVSREKKESFPLTVTSAQKNPTAFYLCASSMSLGPSEQYFGPGTRLTVT.

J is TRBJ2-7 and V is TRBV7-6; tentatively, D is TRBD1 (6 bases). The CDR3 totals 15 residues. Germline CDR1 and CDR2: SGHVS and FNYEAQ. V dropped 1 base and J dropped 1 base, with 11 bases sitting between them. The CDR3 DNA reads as TGTGCCAGCAGCTTAGAGGGGGAGCCTTCCTACGAGCAGTACTTC. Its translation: CASSLEGEPSYEQYF.

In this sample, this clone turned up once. The CDR3 protein is CASSPEGGRETEAFF. The CDR3, as DNA: TGCGCCAGCAGCCCTGAGGGGGGGCGGGAGACTGAAGCTTTCTTT. This chain connects TRBV4-1 to TRBJ1-1; D perhaps matches TRBD1 (6 bases). The V gene lost 4 bases and the J gene lost 5 bases, with 17 bases spanning the gap. In germline, CDR1 is MGHRA, CDR2 YSYEKL. CDR3 length equals 15 residues.

The CDR3 nucleotides are TGCAGCGTTAGGTACAGGGGCAATGAGCAGTTCTTC. It yields the protein CSVRYRGNEQFF. The rearrangement links TRBV29-1 to TRBJ2-1, with TRBD1 identical over 7 bases. CDR1 is SQVTM and CDR2 is ANQGSEA in the germline V gene. Germline trimming cut 5 bases from V and 6 bases from J; bases unmatched to any gene: 4. CDR3 length: 12 residues.

The CDR3 DNA sequence: TGTGCCAGCAGCCCAGACGGCAACTATGGCTACACCTTC. Amino acids: CASSPDGNYGYTF. The chain uses TRBV7-2 and TRBJ1-2; D unclear. In germline, CDR1 is SGHTA, CDR2 FQGNSA. Trimming took off 5 bases at V and 2 bases at J, with 9 bases between the two ends. CDR3 length: 13 amino acids. Full variable domain (missing parts from reference TRBV7-2 and TRBJ1-2): GAGVSQSPSNKVTEKGKDVELRCDPISGHTALYWYRQSLGQGLEFLIYFQGNSAPDKSGLPSDRFSAERTGGSVSTLTIQRTQQEDSAVYLCASSPDGNYGYTFGSGTRLTVV.

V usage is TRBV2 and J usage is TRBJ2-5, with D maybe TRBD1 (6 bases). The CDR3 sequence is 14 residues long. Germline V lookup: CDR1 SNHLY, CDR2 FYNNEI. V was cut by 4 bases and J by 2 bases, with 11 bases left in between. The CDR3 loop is CASSGRQGQETQYF. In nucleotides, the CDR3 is TGTGCCAGCAGTGGGCGCCAGGGGCAAGAGACCCAGTACTTC.

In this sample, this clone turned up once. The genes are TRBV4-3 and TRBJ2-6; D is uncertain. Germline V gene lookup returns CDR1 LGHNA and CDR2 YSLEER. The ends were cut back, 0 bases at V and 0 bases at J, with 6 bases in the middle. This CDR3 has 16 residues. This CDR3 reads CASSQDWLSGANVLTF. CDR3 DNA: TGCGCCAGCAGCCAAGATTGGCTCTCTGGGGCCAACGTCCTGACTTTC.